These 22 T cell receptor beta chains share one sample of origin, sequenced in a study of T cell responses to AZD1222 COVID-19 vaccine. The data were produced by immunoSEQ multiplex PCR, yet TCRdb's version contains in-frame clones alone and is incomplete. The top ten hold less than 9.5% of the sample, which has under 150,000 clones, about 90% seen once. Here the sequenced sample was peripheral blood, taken 28 days after the second AZD1222 dose. These receptors were taken from an adult who received the AZD1222 COVID-19 vaccine.

The V gene is TRBV6-5, the J gene TRBJ1-2; 10 bases align to TRBD1. Germline CDR1 reads MNHEY; CDR2 reads SVGAGI. The ends lost 6 bases at V and 2 bases at J; junction bases unmatched: 3. The CDR3 loop spans 14 amino acids. In DNA form, the CDR3 reads TGTGCCAGCAGAGACAGGGGGCCAAACTATGGCTACACCTTC. It yields the protein CASRDRGPNYGYTF.

This clone has just a few counts. The rearrangement uses TRBV11-1 and TRBJ2-7; no clear D gene. The germline V gene encodes CDR1 SGHAT and CDR2 FQDESV (reference sequence). V was clipped by 0 bases and J by 3 bases, with 6 bases between them. This CDR3 has 13 residues. The CDR3 DNA follows: TGTGCCAGCAGCTTAGCGGGCAGCTACGAGCAGTACGTC. This codes for CASSLAGSYEQYV.

V and J are TRBV19 and TRBJ1-2, with a possible D match to TRBD1 (6 bases). This CDR3 is 14 amino acids long. CDR1 LNHDA and CDR2 SQIVND come from the germline V gene (reference sequence). The V end lost 4 bases, the J end lost 4 bases, and 13 bases lay between the germline ends. The CDR3 sequence: CASSNRELGYGYTF. For the CDR3, the DNA is TGTGCCAGTAGTAACAGGGAACTAGGCTATGGCTACACCTTC.

The rearrangement links TRBV19 to TRBJ2-2, with 9 bases matching TRBD1. The CDR3 spans 16 residues. The V and J ends lost 7 bases and 5 bases, in that order; junction bases with no gene match: 11. CDR1 is LNHDA, CDR2 SQIVND, per germline (reference sequence). The CDR3 protein is CASKTGGRLLTGELFF. The DNA of the CDR3 is TGTGCCAGTAAGACAGGGGGAAGACTTTTGACCGGGGAGCTGTTTTTT.

The chain uses TRBV4-1 and TRBJ2-1; 13 bases are shared with TRBD2. Losses at the gene ends were 4 bases for V and 13 bases for J; bases not matched to a gene: 7. Germline V CDR1 and CDR2: MGHRA, YSYEKL. The CDR3 extends over 14 amino acids. CDR3 sequence (DNA): TGCGCCAGCAGCCCCGGGACTAGCGGGGCCCCCCAGTTCTTC. Protein: CASSPGTSGAPQFF.

V and J are TRBV19 and TRBJ1-5; possibly TRBD1 for D (5 bases). Germline CDR1 LNHDA, CDR2 SQIVND (reference sequence). Trimming pared 0 bases from V and 2 bases from J, leaving 8 bases between. This CDR3 region has 15 residues. The CDR3 DNA is TGTGCCAGTAGTATAGACAGGGACGGCAATCAGCCCCAGCATTTT. This codes for CASSIDRDGNQPQHF.

CDR3 DNA sequence: TGCAGCGTTGTAGATCAGGGAAGGTACAATGAGCAGTTCTTC. This sequence encodes CSVVDQGRYNEQFF. The chain has TRBV29-1 and TRBJ2-1; D may be TRBD1 (5 bases). This CDR3 has 14 amino acids. V was pared by 4 bases and J by 4 bases, with 14 bases between. Germline V gene sequence: CDR1 SQVTM, CDR2 ANQGSEA.

The chain joins TRBV4-3 to TRBJ2-1, with TRBD2 as a possible D gene (5 bases). The V end lost 4 bases, the J end lost 7 bases, and 14 bases lay between the germline ends. CDR1 and CDR2 (germline): LGHNA, YSLEER. This CDR3 has 14 amino acids. Here the CDR3 reads CASSLLAGDNEQFF. The CDR3 bases are TGCGCCAGCAGCCTCCTAGCCGGCGATAATGAGCAGTTCTTC.

V is TRBV7-2 and J is TRBJ2-3; 10 bases match TRBD2. Germline CDR1 reads SGHTA; CDR2 reads FQGNSA. V gave up 5 bases and J gave up 0 bases; unmatched junction bases: 14. The CDR3 consists of 19 residues. The chain's CDR3 is CASSLGSSGGAYSTDTQYF. For the CDR3, the DNA is TGTGCCAGCAGCCTAGGGTCCAGCGGGGGGGCGTATAGCACAGATACGCAGTATTTT.

This chain connects TRBV30 to TRBJ1-1; the D is unclear. Germline CDR1 GTSNPN, CDR2 SVGIG (reference sequence). Deletions cut 0 bases from V and 4 bases from J, with 15 bases between. The CDR3 covers 15 residues. CDR3 DNA: TGTGCCTGGAGTGTATATGTAGGGTTCGGCACTGAAGCTTTCTTT. It codes for CAWSVYVGFGTEAFF.

This chain links TRBV3-1 (or the pseudogene TRBV3-2) with TRBJ1-1; D is uncertain. Trimming shortened V by 0 bases and J by 4 bases, and 15 bases separated the two germline ends. Germline V gene data show CDR1 as LGHDT and CDR2 as YNNKEL (reference sequence). This CDR3 is built from 16 residues. The CDR3 reads CASSQDSRHPPTEAFF. CDR3 in DNA: TGTGCCAGCAGCCAAGATAGTAGGCACCCCCCCACTGAAGCTTTCTTT.

This clone has just one count. The rearrangement links TRBV18 to TRBJ1-6; 7 bases map to TRBD1. In germline, CDR1 is KGHSH, CDR2 LQKENI. This CDR3 region has 17 residues. The V gene end was trimmed by 2 bases and the J gene end by 5 bases; junction bases not matched to a gene: 9. The CDR3: CASSPGLAGQNNSPLHF. CDR3 DNA sequence: TGTGCCAGCTCACCAGGTTTAGCGGGACAGAATAATTCACCCCTCCACTTT.

The chain uses TRBV4-1 and TRBJ1-2, with D possibly TRBD1 on 5 matching bases. Germline V CDR1 and CDR2: MGHRA, YSYEKL. The V gene lost 0 bases and the J gene lost 4 bases, with 15 bases spanning the gap. This CDR3 contains 16 residues. CDR3 region: CASSQEGRTNRYGYTF. The CDR3 DNA follows: TGCGCCAGCAGCCAAGAAGGGCGGACAAACCGCTATGGCTACACCTTC.

The chain has TRBV7-2 and TRBJ1-5; D not certain. The V end was cut by 2 bases, the J end by 2 bases, with 13 bases between. This CDR3 region has 16 residues. CDR1 and CDR2 (germline): SGHTA, FQGNSA. CDR3 amino acids: CASSLWGGGRNQPQHF. The CDR3 bases are TGTGCCAGCAGCTTATGGGGTGGAGGTCGCAATCAGCCCCAGCATTTT.

This clone was counted once. The chain is built from TRBV4-1 and TRBJ1-2; 8 bases align to TRBD1. The V and J ends lost 8 bases and 4 bases, in that order; junction bases with no gene match: 15. The CDR3 consists of 16 residues. Germline V gives CDR1 MGHRA, CDR2 YSYEKL. The CDR3 here is CASRSTGTGSLYGYTF. DNA for the CDR3: TGCGCCAGCCGTAGTACCGGGACAGGATCTCTCTATGGCTACACCTTC.

This clone appeared a single time. This chain uses TRBV27 with TRBJ2-1; 8 bases map to TRBD1. CDR3 size: 18 residues. CDR1 and CDR2 from the germline V gene are MNHEY and SMNVEV (reference sequence). V shed 5 bases, J shed 0 bases, and the junction held 12 bases outside the gene matches. CDR3 sequence reads: CASSQMGQEIFSYNEQFF. The CDR3 DNA follows: TGTGCCAGCAGTCAAATGGGACAGGAAATTTTCTCCTACAATGAGCAGTTCTTC.

J is TRBJ1-1 and V is TRBV3-1 (or the pseudogene TRBV3-2); D remains ambiguous. The CDR3 runs 13 residues. Per germline, CDR1 LGHDT and CDR2 YNNKEL (reference sequence). With 1 base removed from V and 10 bases from J, the gap between germline ends came to 13 bases. CDR3 loop: CASSQGPSPGAFF. For the CDR3, the DNA is TGTGCCAGCAGCCAAGGCCCAAGCCCGGGAGCTTTCTTT.

The rearrangement uses TRBV15 and TRBJ2-6; no reliable D call. This CDR3 comprises 16 residues. CDR1 is LNHNV, CDR2 YYDKDF, per germline (reference sequence). The V end was cut by 0 bases, the J end by 4 bases, with 10 bases between. The DNA of the CDR3 is TGTGCCACCAGCAGAGACAGACTGGCGGGGGCCAACGTCCTGACTTTC. Protein sequence: CATSRDRLAGANVLTF. Together with reference TRBV15 and TRBJ2-6, the CDR3 gives the full variable domain: DAMVIQNPRYQVTQFGKPVTLSCSQTLNHNVMYWYQQKSSQAPKLLFHYYDKDFNNEADTPDNFQSRRPNTSFCFLDIRSPGLGDTAMYLCATSRDRLAGANVLTFGAGSRLTVL.

V is TRBV18 and J is TRBJ1-1; no clear D. CDR3 length: 13 amino acids. CDR1 and CDR2 (germline): KGHSH, LQKENI. V was pared by 5 bases and J by 1 base, with 8 bases between. The CDR3 spells CASSIDKNTEAFF. CDR3 DNA sequence: TGTGCCAGCTCAATTGATAAGAACACTGAAGCTTTCTTT.

The rearrangement links TRBV24-1 to TRBJ2-5; the D gene could be TRBD1 or TRBD2 (5 bases each). CDR1 is KGHDR and CDR2 is SFDVKD in the germline V gene. The CDR3 length is 16 residues. Trimming shortened V by 2 bases and J by 1 base, and 13 bases separated the two germline ends. The chain's CDR3 is CATSDSDRGLQETQYF. In nucleotides, the CDR3 is TGTGCCACCAGTGATTCCGACAGAGGACTCCAAGAGACCCAGTACTTC.

This chain uses TRBV28 with TRBJ2-3, with D unclear. This CDR3 comprises 13 residues. V was cut by 1 base and J by 1 base, with 3 bases left in between. The germline CDR1 and CDR2 sequences are MDHEN and SYDVKM. The CDR3 DNA reads TGTGCCAGCAGTTTATTCGGCACAGATACGCAGTATTTT. Translating gives CASSLFGTDTQYF.

The chain is built from TRBV30 and TRBJ2-5; the D is unclear. Deletions cut 2 bases from V and 1 base from J, with 14 bases between. The CDR3 is 15 amino acids. From germline, CDR1 is GTSNPN and CDR2 SVGIG (reference sequence). The CDR3 DNA sequence: TGTGCCTGGAGTACTCCAAGGGCCCCCCAAGAGACCCAGTACTTC. Protein product: CAWSTPRAPQETQYF.